This T cell receptor beta chain was retrieved from a study of metastatic and nonmetastatic thyroid tumors. Study outcomes and limitations: Across blood and tumor, TCR beta diversity in malignant thyroid tumors was reportedly significantly higher than in benign nodules.

In the study's own analysis: In papillary thyroid cancer, a distant-metastasis classifier was built using CDR3 differences across clinicopathological groups. With MiXCR, TCRdb reprocessed the PCR reads. The authors' filters were not applied to this entry. This table has about 35,000 clones, about 29% appearing once. This clone was seen more than once but under ten times. The antigen is undetermined. At one of its ends the junction is not consistent with the germline gene, which may arise from a read error. The germline V gene encodes CDR1 MNHNS and CDR2 SASEGT. This CDR3 has 15 residues. None of the patients had undergone any treatment ahead of thyroid surgery.

The clonotype originates from a female donor with papillary thyroid cancer or a benign thyroid nodule (not recorded which). Some clones in this sample may be carry-over from other donors' samples. Sequencing was carried out using blood. The genes are TRBV6-1 and TRBJ2-3; TRBD1 aligns across 12 bases. CDR3 DNA sequence: TGTGCAAGCAGTGAGGGGACAGGGGGCGCAGATAAGCAGTATTTT. It translates to CASSEGTGGADKQYF.